Each of the 20 T cell receptor beta chains below was sequenced from the same sample in a study of T cells in Graves' hyperthyroidism and ophthalmopathy. TCR beta CDR3 sequences were amplified from RNA transcripts. When the TCR CDR3 underwent first-round RT-PCR, the HTBI primer set was used. TCRdb passed the multiplex PCR reads through MiXCR, listing each CDR3 protein once. The data show some 770,000 distinct CDR3 sequences, with about a sixth seen just once and roughly 8% held by the top ten. The material sequenced was blood. The receptors were gathered from a man in his late teens or twenties with Graves' hyperthyroidism.

This clonotype has at least ten counts. The CDR3 reads CASEQGARYNEQFF. The DNA for the CDR3 is TGTGCTAGTGAGCAGGGGGCTCGCTACAATGAGCAGTTCTTC. The rearrangement uses TRBV12-5 and TRBJ2-1, with 8 nucleotides matching TRBD1. From germline, CDR1 is LGHNT and CDR2 FRNRAP. The ends lost 7 bases at V and 3 bases at J; junction bases unmatched: 5. The CDR3 contains 14 residues. The full variable domain, its missing parts supplied by reference TRBV12-5 and TRBJ2-1, is DARVTQTPRHKVTEMGQEVTMRCQPILGHNTVFWYRQTMMQGLELLAYFRNRAPLDDSGMPKDRFSAEMPDATLATLKIQPSEPRDSAVYFCASEQGARYNEQFFGPGTRLTVL.

CDR3: CASSGNRVPTQFF. In DNA, the CDR3 is TGTGCCAGCAGCGGAAACAGGGTCCCCACGCAGTTCTTC. This chain uses TRBV5-5 with TRBJ2-1; tentative D call: TRBD1 (6 bases). CDR1 and CDR2 from the germline V gene are SGHKS and YYEKEE (reference sequence). The CDR3 contains 13 residues. The germline V and J ends were trimmed by 4 bases and 12 bases, with 17 bases remaining between them. Complete variable domain (other parts from reference TRBV5-5 and TRBJ2-1): DAGVTQSPTHLIKTRGQQVTLRCSPISGHKSVSWYQQVLGQGPQFIFQYYEKEERGRGNFPDRFSARQFPNYSSELNVNALLLGDSALYLCASSGNRVPTQFFGPGTRLTVL.

This clonotype was seen ten or more times. This chain uses TRBV20-1 with TRBJ2-3, with a tentative D call TRBD2 (5 bases). Germline lookup yields CDR1 DFQATT and CDR2 SNEGSKA (reference sequence). The V end was cut by 0 bases, the J end by 4 bases, with 14 bases between. The CDR3 totals 15 residues. The CDR3 nucleotides are TGCAGTGCTAGAGACTCGGGTCTAGCCTCAGATACGCAGTATTTT. It codes for CSARDSGLASDTQYF.

This clonotype came up a few times. Mismatch with germline at one junction end may stem from a read error. The chain links TRBV5-1 to TRBJ1-1; a weak D match, TRBD1 (5 bases). The germline V gene encodes CDR1 SGHRS and CDR2 YFSETQ. The CDR3 sequence is 13 residues long. The CDR3 spells CASTLTDNTEAFF. Written as DNA, the CDR3 is TGCGCCAGCACCTTGACAGATAACACTGAAGCTTTCTTT.

This clonotype has at least ten counts. The V call is TRBV2, the J call TRBJ2-7, with D tentatively TRBD1 or TRBD2 (5 bases each). Germline CDR1 and CDR2: SNHLY and FYNNEI. The V gene lost 2 bases and the J gene lost 7 bases, with 9 bases spanning the gap. The CDR3 has 12 amino acids. The CDR3 coding sequence is TGTGCCAGCAGTGAAAGGTGGGGGGAGCAGTACTTC. This encodes CASSERWGEQYF.

This clonotype was detected ten times or more. V and J are TRBV20-1 and TRBJ2-3, with D tentatively TRBD1 (6 bases). The CDR3 is made up of 13 amino acids. Trimming stripped 5 bases from V and 2 bases from J, with 11 bases between. Germline V gene lookup returns CDR1 DFQATT and CDR2 SNEGSKA (reference sequence). CDR3 DNA sequence: TGCAGTGCTTACAGGGAGTACACAGATACGCAGTATTTT. Its translation: CSAYREYTDTQYF.

In this sample, this clonotype turned up many times. The chain is built from TRBV28 and TRBJ2-7; 8 bases map to TRBD2. Germline CDR1 MDHEN, CDR2 SYDVKM. The CDR3 spans 13 residues. J lost 6 bases, V lost 3 bases, and 4 bases had no gene match. The CDR3 reads CASSFGGAGEQYF. DNA of the CDR3: TGTGCCAGCAGTTTCGGGGGGGCGGGCGAGCAGTACTTC.

This clonotype has just a few counts. V and J are TRBV7-2 and TRBJ2-1, with 8 nucleotides matching TRBD1. Trimming took 2 bases from V and 14 from J; bases not matched to a gene: 5. Germline loops: CDR1 SGHTA, CDR2 FQGNSA. This CDR3 has 12 amino acids. This chain's CDR3 is CASSLFGQGEFF. The CDR3 region has the DNA TGTGCCAGCAGCTTATTTGGACAGGGTGAGTTCTTC.

This clonotype was counted ten times or more. As DNA, the CDR3 is TGTGCCACCGACACTAGCGGCAATACGCAGTATTTT. This sequence encodes CATDTSGNTQYF. The gene calls are TRBV28 and TRBJ2-3, with 8 bases aligning to TRBD2. Per the germline V gene, CDR1 is MDHEN and CDR2 is SYDVKM. The CDR3 is made up of 12 amino acids. Trimming took 10 bases from V and 7 from J; bases not matched to a gene: 7.

Many counts were recorded for this clonotype. The chain couples TRBV20-1 to TRBJ2-1, with D maybe TRBD2 (5 bases). The ends were cut back, 0 bases at V and 9 bases at J, with 15 bases in the middle. The CDR3 is made up of 14 amino acids. Germline CDR1 DFQATT, CDR2 SNEGSKA (reference sequence). CDR3 sequence reads: CSARDLAVVGEQFF. CDR3 DNA: TGCAGTGCTAGAGATCTAGCCGTTGTTGGTGAGCAGTTCTTC.

The V and J genes are TRBV19 and TRBJ2-1; 7 positions match TRBD1. Germline V gene data show CDR1 as LNHDA and CDR2 as SQIVND (reference sequence). CDR3 length: 17 amino acids. Trimming at V came to 5 bases and at J to 2 bases, leaving 12 bases not matched to a gene. The CDR3 reads CASSFISRTGTYNEQFF. CDR3 DNA sequence: TGTGCCAGTAGTTTTATCTCCCGGACAGGAACCTACAATGAGCAGTTCTTC.

This clonotype showed up many times. This rearrangement joins TRBV12-3 or TRBV12-4 to TRBJ2-5; 15 positions agree with TRBD2. The CDR3 length is 18 residues. After removal of 8 bases from V and 5 bases from J, the junction contained 15 bases not matched to a gene. CDR3 sequence reads: CASSNSGLAGGRGETQYF. CDR3 nucleotides: TGTGCCAGCTCTAACAGTGGACTAGCGGGAGGGAGAGGGGAGACCCAGTACTTC.

This clonotype was observed many times. The chain uses TRBV7-9 and TRBJ2-1, with TRBD2 as a possible D gene (5 bases). V lost 6 bases and J lost 9, with 12 bases in between. This CDR3 spans 12 amino acids. CDR1 is SEHNR and CDR2 is FQNEAQ in the germline V gene (reference sequence). CDR3 nucleotides: TGTGCCAGCAGTTCTGGAGGTGCTGAGCAGTTCTTC. Residues: CASSSGGAEQFF.

This clonotype was recorded at least ten times. The V call is TRBV12-3 or TRBV12-4, the J call TRBJ1-1; the D is unclear. The CDR3 length is 11 residues. Trimming stripped 4 bases from V and 6 bases from J, with 6 bases between. Here the CDR3 DNA reads TGTGCCAGCAGTTACTCTCCTGAAGCTTTCTTT. This gives the protein CASSYSPEAFF.

This clonotype appeared a few times. The chain combines TRBV24-1 with TRBJ2-2; the match to TRBD1 covers 9 bases. Germline trimming cut 4 bases from V and 4 bases from J; bases unmatched to any gene: 3. Germline CDR1 is KGHDR and CDR2 is SFDVKD. The CDR3 length is 15 residues. The CDR3 loop reads CATSEGTGTTGELFF. The CDR3 bases are TGTGCCACCAGTGAGGGGACAGGGACCACCGGGGAGCTGTTTTTT.

The rearrangement links TRBV5-1 to TRBJ1-3; D is uncertain. Germline V gene lookup returns CDR1 SGHRS and CDR2 YFSETQ. With 0 bases removed from V and 1 base from J, the gap between germline ends came to 11 bases. This CDR3 region has 16 residues. The CDR3 DNA follows: TGCGCCAGCAGCTTGGGTACGGGGTGGTCTGGAAACACCATATATTTT. Its translation: CASSLGTGWSGNTIYF.

This clonotype was recorded many times. This chain links TRBV28 with TRBJ2-3; 8 bases line up with TRBD2. CDR1 MDHEN and CDR2 SYDVKM come from the germline V gene. The junction had 12 bases not matched to a gene; V was cut back by 4 bases and J by 6 bases. CDR3 size: 16 residues. The CDR3 sequence: CASSWDSGTGSDTQYF. CDR3 sequence (DNA): TGTGCCAGCAGTTGGGATAGCGGGACGGGTTCTGATACGCAGTATTTT.

The chain carries TRBV20-1 and TRBJ1-1; 7 bases are a match to TRBD1. The V gene's germline CDR1 is DFQATT and CDR2 SNEGSKA (reference sequence). The V gene end was trimmed by 6 bases and the J gene end by 10 bases; junction bases not matched to a gene: 8. The CDR3 runs to 11 residues. Written as DNA, the CDR3 is TGCAGTGCCTCGGGACAGTCTGGAGCTTTCTTT. Translation gives CSASGQSGAFF.

This clonotype was observed a few times. The chain has TRBV10-3 and TRBJ1-4; D is undetermined. Trimming removed 1 base from V and 5 bases from J, with 5 bases in between. In germline, CDR1 is ENHRY, CDR2 SYGVKD. This CDR3 has 13 amino acids. CDR3 nucleotides: TGTGCCATCAGTGAGTTGTTAAATGAAAAACTGTTTTTT. It yields the protein CAISELLNEKLFF.

Details on this clonotype: Because the CDR3's place on the DNA is in doubt, the DNA is left out and the CDR3 is given as listed by TCRdb. This sequence joins TRBV12-3 or TRBV12-4 and TRBJ2-3; the table's D call, TRBD2, was not checked against the DNA. Both ends counted, the CDR3 spans 17 residues. This CDR3 is CASSTSGGRGRTDTQYF.